The rows below give T cell receptor beta chains drawn from one sample of a study of Ad26.COV2.S vaccination and SARS-CoV-2 variants. Clones were read by immunoSEQ multiplex PCR, and TCRdb kept only the in-frame ones, dropping some. The sample carries about 480,000 clones, approximately 90% recorded once. The sequences come from peripheral blood, collected in a trial of Ad26.COV2.S vaccine versus placebo. These receptors were collected from a person aged 18-65 years who received the Ad26.COV2.S COVID-19 vaccine or a placebo. Both conserved end residues are part of each CDR3. D genes are given only for firm matches. Clone size appears in some rows only: once, few, many, or a class for an expanded clone.

cdr3_nt cdr3_aa j_call v_call clone_size d_call
TGTGCCAGCAGCGGCATACAGGTAGGAGACGAGCAGTACTTC CASSGIQVGDEQYF TRBJ2-7 TRBV7-9 - -
TGTGCCAGCAATATCAGGGGGACTCTGAACACTGAAGCTTTCTTT CASNIRGTLNTEAFF TRBJ1-1 TRBV6-5 - TRBD1
TGTGCCAGCAGCTTACCAGGAGGGAACTATGGCTACACCTTC CASSLPGGNYGYTF TRBJ1-2 TRBV7-9 - -
TGTGCCAGCAGCCTTCTCGGAGGAGGGACTGAAGCTTTCTTT CASSLLGGGTEAFF TRBJ1-1 TRBV7-2 - -
TGTGCCAGCAGCTTAGGTGAGGCAGTCGGATCCCAGCATTTT CASSLGEAVGSQHF TRBJ1-5 TRBV7-8 - -
TGTGCCAGCAGTGAAGGCCGGGTTCTTGGCTACACCTTC CASSEGRVLGYTF TRBJ1-2 TRBV6-1 - -
TGCAGTGCTTACTCCGGGACCAGGGGAGTCTTC CSAYSGTRGVF TRBJ2-1 TRBV20-1 once -
TGTGCCACGCAACACAGGAACACCGGGGAGCTGTTTTTT CATQHRNTGELFF TRBJ2-2 TRBV24-1 - -
TGTGCCAGTAGTATAGACCGGACACCGTGGGGGTCCCAGCATTTT CASSIDRTPWGSQHF TRBJ1-5 TRBV19 - -
TGTGCCAGCAGTGAAGTTCCTAGCGGGAGGGCCGCAGGGGAGCTGTTTTTT CASSEVPSGRAAGELFF TRBJ2-2 TRBV6-1 - TRBD2
TGTGCCAGCTCCGGGGAGACAGGGGGCGCCGAGACCCAGTACTTC CASSGETGGAETQYF TRBJ2-5 TRBV6-5 - TRBD1
TGTGCCAGCAGGAGCAGGGGTACCGCCACAGATACGCAGTATTTT CASRSRGTATDTQYF TRBJ2-3 TRBV28 - -
TGTGCCAGCAGTTCCGGGACTAGCGTGCACGAGCAGTACTTC CASSSGTSVHEQYF TRBJ2-7 TRBV6-2/TRBV6-3 - TRBD2
TGTGCCACCAGCAGAGATTGGCAGGGCTATCAGCCCCAGCATTTT CATSRDWQGYQPQHF TRBJ1-5 TRBV15 - -
TGTGCCAGCAGCCGTCAGGGTGGCTACAATGAGCAGTTCTTC CASSRQGGYNEQFF TRBJ2-1 TRBV6-2/TRBV6-3 - -
TGTGCCAGCAGTTTTACTAGCGTGCCTACCTCCTACGAGCAGTACTTC CASSFTSVPTSYEQYF TRBJ2-7 TRBV28 - TRBD2
TGTGCCAGCAGCTTAGAAGGGGGCGAGCAGTACTTC CASSLEGGEQYF TRBJ2-7 TRBV11-3 - -
TGCAGCGTTGAAGAGGACAGAAACACCATATATTTT CSVEEDRNTIYF TRBJ1-3 TRBV29-1 - -
TGTGCCTGGAGGGATGCCGGGGGCAATCAGCCCCAGCATTTT CAWRDAGGNQPQHF TRBJ1-5 TRBV30 few -
TGTGCCAGCAGCCCCACCGGGACATATGGGCATTTT CASSPTGTYGHF TRBJ1-5 TRBV28 - -
TGTGCCAGCAGCGTAGGGGGCGGGCCCAATGAAAAACTGTTTTTT CASSVGGGPNEKLFF TRBJ1-4 TRBV9 once -
TGTGCCAGCAGCTCACAACAGGGGGCAGGATCACCCCTCCACTTT CASSSQQGAGSPLHF TRBJ1-6 TRBV7-9 - TRBD1
TGTGCCAGCAGCCTGGGACTAAGCACAGATACGCAGTATTTT CASSLGLSTDTQYF TRBJ2-3 TRBV7-2 - TRBD2
TGTGCCAGCAGTAATGGGGGATCTAACTATGGCTACACCTTC CASSNGGSNYGYTF TRBJ1-2 TRBV28 - -
TGTGCCAGCAGGGGGGTGGGGGCGAATTCACCCCTCCACTTT CASRGVGANSPLHF TRBJ1-6 TRBV25-1 - -
TGTGCCAGCAGCTCGACTAGCGGGAGGGCAGCTGGCAATGAGCAGTTCTTC CASSSTSGRAAGNEQFF TRBJ2-1 TRBV7-8 - TRBD2
TGTGCCAGCAGTGAATACCAGGGACCCTACGAGCAGTACTTC CASSEYQGPYEQYF TRBJ2-7 TRBV6-1 - -
TGTGCCAGCAGTTACGAGTGGGGTGAGCAGTTCTTC CASSYEWGEQFF TRBJ2-1 TRBV6-2/TRBV6-3 - -
TGTGCCAGCAGCCAAGAAGGCGGCACGAACACTGAAGCTTTCTTT CASSQEGGTNTEAFF TRBJ1-1 TRBV3-1/TRBV3-2 - -
TGTGCCAGCAGCCCTGGACTGATTGGTCAGCCCCAGCATTTT CASSPGLIGQPQHF TRBJ1-5 TRBV3-1/TRBV3-2 - -
TGCAGCGTTCGGTTAGGCGGGCTGTGGAATTCACCCCTCCACTTT CSVRLGGLWNSPLHF TRBJ1-6 TRBV29-1 - -
TGTGCCAGCAGCTTAACCCCGGAGGGACAGGGTGGGAAACTGTTTTTT CASSLTPEGQGGKLFF TRBJ1-4 TRBV7-2 - TRBD1
TGTGCCAGCCGGCCCGGGACTACTAGATACAATGAGCAGTTCTTC CASRPGTTRYNEQFF TRBJ2-1 TRBV19 - TRBD2
TGCGCCAGCAGTGAGCCGGGGGCGCCACGGGATGAGCAGTTCTTC CASSEPGAPRDEQFF TRBJ2-1 TRBV10-2 - -
TGTGCCAGCTCCGTGGGGGGACGCAGCAATCAGCCCCAGCATTTT CASSVGGRSNQPQHF TRBJ1-5 TRBV18 - -